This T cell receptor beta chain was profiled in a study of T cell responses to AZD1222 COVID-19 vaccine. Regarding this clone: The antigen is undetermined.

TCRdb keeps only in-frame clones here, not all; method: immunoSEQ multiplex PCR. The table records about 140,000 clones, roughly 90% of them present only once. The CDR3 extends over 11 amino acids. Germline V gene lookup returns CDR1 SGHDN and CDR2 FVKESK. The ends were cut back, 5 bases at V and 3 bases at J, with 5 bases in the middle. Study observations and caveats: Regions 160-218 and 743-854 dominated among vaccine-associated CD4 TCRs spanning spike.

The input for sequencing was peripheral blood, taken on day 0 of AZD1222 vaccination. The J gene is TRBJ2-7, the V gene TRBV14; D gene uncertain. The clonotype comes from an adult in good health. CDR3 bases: TGTGCCAGCAGCTGGGGCTACGAGCAGTACTTC. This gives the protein CASSWGYEQYF.